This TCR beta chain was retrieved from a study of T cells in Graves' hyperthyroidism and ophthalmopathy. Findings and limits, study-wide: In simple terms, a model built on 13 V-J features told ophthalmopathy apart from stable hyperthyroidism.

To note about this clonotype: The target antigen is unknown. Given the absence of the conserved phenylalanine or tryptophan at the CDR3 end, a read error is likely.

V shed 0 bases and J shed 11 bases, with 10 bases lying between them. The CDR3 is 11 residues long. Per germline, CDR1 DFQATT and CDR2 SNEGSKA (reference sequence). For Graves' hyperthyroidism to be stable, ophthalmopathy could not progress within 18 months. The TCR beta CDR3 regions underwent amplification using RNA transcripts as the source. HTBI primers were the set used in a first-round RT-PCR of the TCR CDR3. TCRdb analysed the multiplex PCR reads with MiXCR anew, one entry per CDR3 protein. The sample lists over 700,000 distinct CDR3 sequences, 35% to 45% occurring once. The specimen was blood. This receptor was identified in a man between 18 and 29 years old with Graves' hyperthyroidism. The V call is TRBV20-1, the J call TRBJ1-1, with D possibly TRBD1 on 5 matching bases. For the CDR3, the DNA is TGCAGTGCTAGAGATCTAGGGGCGGCTTTCATT. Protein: CSARDLGAAFI.